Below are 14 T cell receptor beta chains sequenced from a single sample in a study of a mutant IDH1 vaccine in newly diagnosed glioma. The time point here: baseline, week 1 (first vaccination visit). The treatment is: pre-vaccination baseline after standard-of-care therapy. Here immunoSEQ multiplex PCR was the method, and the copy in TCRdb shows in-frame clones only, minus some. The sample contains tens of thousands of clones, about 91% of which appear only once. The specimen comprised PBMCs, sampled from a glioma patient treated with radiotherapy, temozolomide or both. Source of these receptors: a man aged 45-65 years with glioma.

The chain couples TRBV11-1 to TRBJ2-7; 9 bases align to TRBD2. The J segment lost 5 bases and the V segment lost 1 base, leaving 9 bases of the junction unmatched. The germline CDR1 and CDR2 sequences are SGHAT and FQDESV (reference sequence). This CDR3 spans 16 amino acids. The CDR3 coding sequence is TGTGCCAGCAGCTTAGAAGGCTCGGCGGGAGGGAACGAGCAGTACTTC. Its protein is CASSLEGSAGGNEQYF.

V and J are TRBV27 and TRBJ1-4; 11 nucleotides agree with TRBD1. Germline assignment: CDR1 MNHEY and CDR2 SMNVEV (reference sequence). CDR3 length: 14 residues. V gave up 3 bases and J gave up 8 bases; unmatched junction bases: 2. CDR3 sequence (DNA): TGTGCCAGCAGTTTCGGGACAGGGGGGGAAAAACTGTTTTTT. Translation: CASSFGTGGEKLFF.

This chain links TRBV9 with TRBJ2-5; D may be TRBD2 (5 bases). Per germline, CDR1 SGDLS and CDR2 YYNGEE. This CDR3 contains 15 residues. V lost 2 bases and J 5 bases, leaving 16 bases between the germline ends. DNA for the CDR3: TGTGCCAGCAGCGTCCTTGCACTAACGGGGGAGACCCAGTACTTC. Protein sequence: CASSVLALTGETQYF.

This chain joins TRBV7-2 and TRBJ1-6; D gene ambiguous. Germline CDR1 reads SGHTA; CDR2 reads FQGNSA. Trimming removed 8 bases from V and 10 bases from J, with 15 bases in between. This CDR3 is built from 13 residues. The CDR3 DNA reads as TGTGCCAGCCCAACCCCGGTCCGATCACCCCTCCACTTT. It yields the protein CASPTPVRSPLHF. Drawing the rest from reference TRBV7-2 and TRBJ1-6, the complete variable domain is GAGVSQSPSNKVTEKGKDVELRCDPISGHTALYWYRQSLGQGLEFLIYFQGNSAPDKSGLPSDRFSAERTGGSVSTLTIQRTQQEDSAVYLCASPTPVRSPLHFGNGTRLTVT.

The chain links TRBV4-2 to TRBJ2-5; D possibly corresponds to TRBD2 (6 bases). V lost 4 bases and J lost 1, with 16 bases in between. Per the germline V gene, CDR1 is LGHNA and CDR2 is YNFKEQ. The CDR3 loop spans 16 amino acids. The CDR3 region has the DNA TGTGCCAGCAGCCCAATTCCCCAGACTAGCCAAGAGACCCAGTACTTC. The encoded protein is CASSPIPQTSQETQYF.

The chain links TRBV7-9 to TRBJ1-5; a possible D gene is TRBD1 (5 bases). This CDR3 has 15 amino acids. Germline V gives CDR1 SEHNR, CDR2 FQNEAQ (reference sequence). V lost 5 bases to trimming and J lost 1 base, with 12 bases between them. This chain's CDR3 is CASSPGGHSNQPQHF. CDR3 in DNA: TGTGCCAGCAGCCCCGGTGGACACAGCAATCAGCCCCAGCATTTT. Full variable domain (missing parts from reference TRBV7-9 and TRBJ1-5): DTGVSQNPRHKITKRGQNVTFRCDPISEHNRLYWYRQTLGQGPEFLTYFQNEAQLEKSRLLSDRFSAERPKGSFSTLEIQRTEQGDSAMYLCASSPGGHSNQPQHFGDGTRLSIL.

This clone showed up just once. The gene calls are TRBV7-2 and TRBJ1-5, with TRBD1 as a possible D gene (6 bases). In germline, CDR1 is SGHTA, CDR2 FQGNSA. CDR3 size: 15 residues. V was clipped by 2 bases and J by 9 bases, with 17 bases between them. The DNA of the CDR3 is TGTGCCAGCAGCTTATCACTCTGGGGGGCGGGGCCCCAGCATTTT. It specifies CASSLSLWGAGPQHF. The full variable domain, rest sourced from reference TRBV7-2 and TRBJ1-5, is GAGVSQSPSNKVTEKGKDVELRCDPISGHTALYWYRQSLGQGLEFLIYFQGNSAPDKSGLPSDRFSAERTGGSVSTLTIQRTQQEDSAVYLCASSLSLWGAGPQHFGDGTRLSIL.

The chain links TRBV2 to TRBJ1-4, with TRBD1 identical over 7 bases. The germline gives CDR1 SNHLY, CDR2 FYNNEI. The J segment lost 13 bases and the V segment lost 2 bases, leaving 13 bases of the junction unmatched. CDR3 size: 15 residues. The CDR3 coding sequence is TGTGCCAGCAGTGAAAGGGGGACAGTTTCAAGAAGACTGTTTTTT. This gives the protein CASSERGTVSRRLFF.

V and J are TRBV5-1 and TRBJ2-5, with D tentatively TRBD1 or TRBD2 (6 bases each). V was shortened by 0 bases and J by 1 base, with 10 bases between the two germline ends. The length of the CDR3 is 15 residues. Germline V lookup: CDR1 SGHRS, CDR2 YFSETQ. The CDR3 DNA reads TGCGCCAGCAGCTTGGGGGGGGCGCCCCAAGAGACCCAGTACTTC. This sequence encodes CASSLGGAPQETQYF.

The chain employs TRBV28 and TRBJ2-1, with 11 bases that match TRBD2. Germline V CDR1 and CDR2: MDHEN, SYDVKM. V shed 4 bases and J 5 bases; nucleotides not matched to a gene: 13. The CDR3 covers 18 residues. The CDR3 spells CASSSASLAGGRDNEQFF. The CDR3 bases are TGTGCCAGCAGTTCAGCCAGCTTAGCGGGGGGGCGGGACAATGAGCAGTTCTTC.

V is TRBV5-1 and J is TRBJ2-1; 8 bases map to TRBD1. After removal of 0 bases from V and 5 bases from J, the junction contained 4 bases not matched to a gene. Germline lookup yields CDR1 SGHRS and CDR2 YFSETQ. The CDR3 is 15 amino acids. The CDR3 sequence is CASSLGRGRNNEQFF. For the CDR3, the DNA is TGCGCCAGCAGCTTGGGCAGGGGGCGGAACAATGAGCAGTTCTTC.

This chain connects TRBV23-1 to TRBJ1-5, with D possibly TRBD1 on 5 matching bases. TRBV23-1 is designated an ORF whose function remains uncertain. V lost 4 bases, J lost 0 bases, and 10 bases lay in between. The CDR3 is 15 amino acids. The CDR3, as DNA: TGCGCCAGCAGTCGGGGACCTTCTAGCAATCAGCCCCAGCATTTT. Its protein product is CASSRGPSSNQPQHF.

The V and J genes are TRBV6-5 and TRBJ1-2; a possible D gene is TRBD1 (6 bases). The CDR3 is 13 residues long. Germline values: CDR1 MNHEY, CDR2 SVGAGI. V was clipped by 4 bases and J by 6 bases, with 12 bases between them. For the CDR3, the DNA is TGTGCCAGCAGTTGGACAGCGGAAGATGGCTACACCTTC. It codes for CASSWTAEDGYTF.

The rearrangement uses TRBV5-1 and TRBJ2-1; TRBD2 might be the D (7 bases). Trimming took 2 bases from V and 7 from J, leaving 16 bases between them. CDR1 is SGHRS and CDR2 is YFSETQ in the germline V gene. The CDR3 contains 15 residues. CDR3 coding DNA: TGCGCCAGCAGCTTAAATGCGGGGGCCTTAAATGAGCAGTTCTTC. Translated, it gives CASSLNAGALNEQFF.